These T cell receptor beta chains were read from a single sample in a study of patients and donors after allogeneic stem cell transplantation. TCRdb analysed the RT-PCR reads with MiXCR anew, one entry per CDR3 protein. The table has about 200,000 distinct CDR3 sequences, 35% to 45% seen once; the top ten hold 11%. Sequences were obtained from blood, either unsorted or a sorted T cell fraction (not recorded which). These receptor sequences come from a human donor who was either an allogeneic HSCT recipient or a stem cell or donor lymphocyte infusion donor (not recorded which). It is not recorded whose cells these are; they may come from a transplant donor. Each CDR3 is given with its conserved first and last residue. Expanded clones get a size class; other rows say once, few or many, or leave the size out.

J | size | V | CDR3
TRBJ1-6 | few | TRBV19 | CATSSGDNSPLHF
TRBJ1-1 | . | TRBV5-1 | CASSFRSGTGLAEAFF
TRBJ1-4 | few | TRBV10-3 | CAISDSGSADDKLFF
TRBJ1-6 | few | TRBV20-1 | CSATRGRSLHF
TRBJ1-5 | few | TRBV5-1 | CASSLRGPQPQHF
TRBJ1-4 | . | TRBV6-2/TRBV6-3 | CASTLPGAAEKLFF
TRBJ1-1 | . | TRBV12-2 | CAIQLNTEAFF
TRBJ2-7 | . | TRBV20-1 | CSARRAGELREQYF
TRBJ1-5 | few | TRBV5-1 | CASSLEGRVNQPQHF
TRBJ2-3 | once | TRBV4-2 | CASSQDPGRHLADTQYF
TRBJ1-2 | . | TRBV24-1 | CATSDQTGHGYTF
TRBJ1-5 | few | TRBV4-1 | CASSQVRGQGNQPQHF
TRBJ2-7 | . | TRBV21-1 | CASSKGGGQPKVRNEQYF